Listed below are T cell receptor beta chains from one sample, sequenced in a study of cytomegalovirus exposure and HLA in healthy donors. Only in-frame clones appear in the TCRdb table, and some are missing; sequencing was by immunoSEQ multiplex PCR. The sample shows some 250,000 clones, roughly 82% of them seen only once. The material sequenced was PBMCs. Every receptor here comes from a woman aged 35 to 49 in good health and CMV-seropositive. The CDR3 runs from the conserved cysteine through the conserved F or W. The D gene is left open where the match is weak. Not all rows give a size; the values are once, few, many and, for expanded clones, a class.

j_gene,v_gene,abundance,d_gene,CDR3nt,CDR3aa
TRBJ2-3,TRBV5-6,NA,TRBD2,TGTGCCAGCAGCTTCGGACTAGCGGGGGGGCCAGATACGCAGTATTTT,CASSFGLAGGPDTQYF
TRBJ2-2,TRBV19,NA,NA,TGTGCCAGTAGCCCTCTAAGGCCGGGTGCGAGGACCGGGGAGCTGTTTTTT,CASSPLRPGARTGELFF
TRBJ1-4,TRBV2,NA,NA,TGTGCCAGCGCTTTCTGGAGGGATGAAAAACTGTTTTTT,CASAFWRDEKLFF
TRBJ2-7,TRBV7-2,NA,NA,TGTGCCAGCAGCCCCGACTACCCCGAGCAGTACTTC,CASSPDYPEQYF
TRBJ1-2,TRBV4-2,NA,TRBD1,TGTGCCAGCAGCCAAGATGCGGGACAGGCCCTTGGCTACACCTTC,CASSQDAGQALGYTF
TRBJ2-7,TRBV4-3,once,NA,TGCGCCAGCAGCCAAGACGAGAGAGGCTCCTACGAGCAGTACTTC,CASSQDERGSYEQYF
TRBJ2-2,TRBV10-3,NA,TRBD1,TGTGCCATCAGTGAAGGGGGCCGCACCGGGGAGCTGTTTTTT,CAISEGGRTGELFF
TRBJ2-5,TRBV7-7,NA,NA,TGTGCTAGCAGCACCTCTCAACTAGCCCAAGAGACCCAGTACTTC,CASSTSQLAQETQYF
TRBJ1-4,TRBV7-6,NA,TRBD1,TGTGCCAGCAGCTCCGGGACAGGGAATGAAAAACTGTTTTTT,CASSSGTGNEKLFF
TRBJ2-3,TRBV5-1,NA,TRBD2,TGCGCCAGCAACTTCGATAGCGGGGGGTCGGGGGATACGCAGTATTTT,CASNFDSGGSGDTQYF
TRBJ2-3,TRBV10-3,NA,TRBD2,TGTGCCATCAGCGGGACTAGCGGGGCAGATACGCAGTATTTT,CAISGTSGADTQYF
TRBJ1-5,TRBV25-1,NA,NA,TGTGCCAGCAGTGGCCGAGGGACTTCTGATCAGCCCCAGCATTTT,CASSGRGTSDQPQHF
TRBJ2-7,TRBV7-2,NA,TRBD2,TGTGCCAGCAGCCAGGGGCCCAGCGGGAGGGCCTACGAGCAGTACTTC,CASSQGPSGRAYEQYF
TRBJ2-1,TRBV11-3,NA,TRBD1,TGTGCCAGCAGCTTAGGCGCTAGACACAGGGGGCAGTTCTTC,CASSLGARHRGQFF
TRBJ2-2,TRBV19,NA,NA,TGTGCCAGTAGTTTGGGGGGGCACACCGGGGAGCTGTTTTTT,CASSLGGHTGELFF
TRBJ2-7,TRBV11-3,few,TRBD2,TGTGCCAGCAGCCTCCCCCGGGCGGGGGTAAGCTCCTACGAGCAGTACTTC,CASSLPRAGVSSYEQYF
TRBJ1-3,TRBV2,NA,NA,TGTGCCAGCAGTGAGGGAGAAGGAAACACCATATATTTT,CASSEGEGNTIYF
TRBJ1-1,TRBV18,NA,TRBD1,TGTGCCAGCTCACCACGGACAGGGTTGGCGAACACTGAAGCTTTCTTT,CASSPRTGLANTEAFF
TRBJ2-5,TRBV25-1,NA,NA,TGTGCCAGCAGTGAATCGGGCAGGGGTGAAGGAGAGACCCAGTACTTC,CASSESGRGEGETQYF
TRBJ2-5,TRBV6-1,NA,NA,TGTGCCAGCAGTGAAAATTGGGGCCGGGTTGAGACCCAGTACTTC,CASSENWGRVETQYF
TRBJ1-2,TRBV4-3,NA,NA,TGCGCCAGCAGCCAAGATCCGGGGCGGGGAGGCTACACCTTC,CASSQDPGRGGYTF
TRBJ2-2,TRBV7-3,NA,TRBD1,TGTGCCAGCAGCTCTTCAGGGGGCCGAACCGGGGAGCTGTTTTTT,CASSSSGGRTGELFF
TRBJ2-7,TRBV2,NA,TRBD1,TGTGCCAGCAGTTCGACAGGGTTCGAGCAGTACTTC,CASSSTGFEQYF
TRBJ1-2,TRBV7-2,NA,NA,TGTGCCAGCAGCTTAGCCAGGGGCCCAGGCTACACCTTC,CASSLARGPGYTF
TRBJ2-3,TRBV6-6,once,NA,TGTGCCAGCAGTTACTCGCGGGACACAGATACGCAGTATTTT,CASSYSRDTDTQYF
TRBJ2-3,TRBV18,NA,NA,TGTGCCAGCTTGGATCACCACCCTGGAACGGGGGGCACAGATACGCAGTATTTT,CASLDHHPGTGGTDTQYF
TRBJ2-5,TRBV6-5,NA,NA,TGTGCCAGCAGTACAGGTCAAGAGACCCAGTACTTC,CASSTGQETQYF
TRBJ2-3,TRBV7-3,NA,TRBD2,TGTGCCAGCAGCCTTAGCGGGAGAGGCACAGATACGCAGTATTTT,CASSLSGRGTDTQYF
TRBJ1-1,TRBV7-9,few,NA,TGTGCCAGCAGCCTAGACAATCGAGAAGCTTTCTTT,CASSLDNREAFF
TRBJ1-3,TRBV5-4,NA,TRBD1,TGTGCCAGCAGCCCGACAGGGGGCGAGAGGAACACCATATATTTT,CASSPTGGERNTIYF
TRBJ1-1,TRBV18,NA,TRBD1,TGTGCCAGCTCATCCCAGGGGGGCGGGAACACTGAAGCTTTCTTT,CASSSQGGGNTEAFF
TRBJ2-5,TRBV11-1,NA,TRBD2,TGTGCCAGCAGCTTAGTACGGGGGGGCCAAGAGACCCAGTACTTC,CASSLVRGGQETQYF
TRBJ1-4,TRBV30,few,TRBD1,TGTGCCTGGAGTGATCACACAGGGGGCGCGAGCGAAAAACTGTTTTTT,CAWSDHTGGASEKLFF
TRBJ1-2,TRBV6-6,NA,NA,TGTGCCAGCAGTCGATATCGGTCCTATGGCTACACCTTC,CASSRYRSYGYTF
TRBJ1-1,TRBV10-3,NA,NA,TGTGCCAGCACGACAGAATTGAACACTGAAGCTTTCTTT,CASTTELNTEAFF
TRBJ1-2,TRBV5-8,NA,NA,TGTGCCAGCAGCCAGGGTTTTGGCTACACCTTC,CASSQGFGYTF
TRBJ2-7,TRBV30,few,TRBD2,TGTGCCTGGGGAGCGGGGAACTACGAGCAGTACTTC,CAWGAGNYEQYF